This entry describes one T cell receptor beta chain. These data belong to a study of cytomegalovirus exposure and HLA in healthy donors. Overall study context: Early released data had 65 million to 100 million unique TCRs, all coming from HLA-typed donors.

The PCR ran on 60 Vbeta and 13 Jbeta primers. Assay: immunoSEQ multiplex PCR; the TCRdb copy retains only in-frame clones and omits some. The sample shows 100,000 or so clones, around 85% of them seen only once. Germline lookup yields CDR1 SEHNR and CDR2 FQNEAQ (reference sequence). The V and J ends lost 5 bases and 7 bases respectively, with 18 bases between them. The CDR3 consists of 15 residues. The source material was PBMCs. The chain carries TRBV7-9 and TRBJ2-1; the D gene is possibly TRBD2 (5 bases). The sequence was collected from a man aged 30 to 45 in good health and CMV-seronegative. CDR3 sequence: CASSPSGNIENEQFF. The CDR3 DNA is TGTGCCAGCAGCCCGTCGGGGAACATAGAGAATGAGCAGTTCTTC.